This T cell receptor (beta chain) was captured by sequencing in a study of T cells in localized non-small cell lung cancer. This CDR3 is 15 amino acids long. CDR1 and CDR2 from the germline V gene are SGHTA and FQGNSA. The V gene lost 2 bases and the J gene lost 4 bases, with 11 bases spanning the gap. Turning to this clone: Its target is unknown.

Study-wide results and caveats: Uninvolved adjacent lung had higher T cell clonality than tumor and all other tissues.

Generated by immunoSEQ multiplex PCR, the TCRdb table keeps only in-frame clones and is missing some. The profile shows about 24,000 clones, approximately 87% of them singletons. The starting material was PBMCs, obtained before any cancer treatment. This chain uses TRBV7-2 with TRBJ2-2, with D possibly being TRBD2 (6 bases). The sequence derives from a man between 35 and 75 years old with stage II lung adenocarcinoma. The CDR3 loop is CASSLNIGGTGELFF. The DNA for the CDR3 is TGTGCCAGCAGCTTAAATATCGGGGGCACCGGGGAGCTGTTTTTT.